The entry below describes one T cell receptor (beta chain). As yet, its antigen is unknown. Researchers used genomic DNA as the template to profile TCR beta VDJ and CDR3. TCRdb itself ran the reads through MiXCR, one entry per CDR3 protein. The data contain around 190,000 distinct CDR3 sequences, roughly 55% of them singletons. The data stem from a study of CD8+CD57+ T cells in acquired aplastic anemia. Study-wide context: The DNA of sorted CD4+ and CD8+ cells averaged approximately 2.9 ug.

Germline V gives CDR1 SNHLY, CDR2 FYNNEI. The V and J ends lost 4 bases and 4 bases respectively, with 12 bases between them. The CDR3 contains 14 residues. Regarding the study as a whole: In CD8+ cells, Simpson's diversity showed no significant difference between patients and controls.

Sequencing was performed on sorted CD4+, CD8+, or CD8+CD57+ T cells (not recorded which) from PBMCs. The chain recombines TRBV2 with TRBJ2-3, with D perhaps matching TRBD2 (5 bases). The TCR sequence derives from a human donor in good health. The CDR3: CASSVSAYSDTQYF. The CDR3 bases are TGTGCCAGCAGTGTTAGCGCTTACTCAGATACGCAGTATTTT.